This T cell receptor (beta chain) was observed in a study of T cell repertoires in cytomegalovirus infection (dated by TCRdb to between 2018 and 2021). Background for the entire study: Peptide stimulations targeted recently identified HLA-C-restricted CMV epitopes, whose presentation resists viral immunomodulation, together with well-studied HLA-B-restricted epitopes. Because public TCR beta signatures pointed to carriage of CMV infection together with the matching HLA type, the HLA type of each donor mattered for the analysis. What the work shows at the level of the full study, not this receptor alone: The ex vivo response was dominated by HLA-C-restricted CMV-specific TCR beta clonotypes, which also provided the single most frequent clonotype in two of eight donors. Cumulative frequency of public TCR beta family members discriminated carriers of CMV infection plus the relevant HLA type in this cohort and an independent 352-donor cohort.

Sequencing took place on an Illumina HiSeq 1500. Starting from the raw public reads, TCRdb applied fastp trimming at Q25, assembled clones with MiXCR and retained in-frame beta chains. Rows with one shared CDR3 protein collapse into an entry with the most common genes and DNA. This sample gives some 940,000 distinct CDR3 sequences in total; less than 35% of them show up just once. Over 13% of the sample is held by the ten biggest clonotypes. The intended sense of this specimen's treatment or condition label: in vitro stimulation with specific CMV peptide epitopes to enrich CMV-specific T cells. Details on this clonotype: Its antigen remains unidentified. Base-call qualities are not available, and no considerably larger clone is one nucleotide away.

The clonotype originates from a human donor in good health (CMV status not recorded). Some clones in this sample may be carry-over from other donors' samples. This sample comprised cultured CD8+ T cells from PBMCs, obtained from culture after CMV antigen stimulation.

The CDR3: CASRELASQYEAFF. The DNA reads TGTGCCAGCAGGGAACTAGCAAGCCAATATGAAGCTTTCTTT. The rearranged chain carries TRBV27 and TRBJ1-1; no D gene is confidently identified. In the germline V gene (reference sequence), CDR1 corresponds to MNHEY and CDR2 to SMNVEV. V and J are truncated by 6 bases and 7 bases respectively, leaving an intervening sequence of 18 bases. The CDR3, from cysteine to phenylalanine, totals 14 residues. Of all the DNA, just the CDR3 is kept, 42 bases in frame from base 1.